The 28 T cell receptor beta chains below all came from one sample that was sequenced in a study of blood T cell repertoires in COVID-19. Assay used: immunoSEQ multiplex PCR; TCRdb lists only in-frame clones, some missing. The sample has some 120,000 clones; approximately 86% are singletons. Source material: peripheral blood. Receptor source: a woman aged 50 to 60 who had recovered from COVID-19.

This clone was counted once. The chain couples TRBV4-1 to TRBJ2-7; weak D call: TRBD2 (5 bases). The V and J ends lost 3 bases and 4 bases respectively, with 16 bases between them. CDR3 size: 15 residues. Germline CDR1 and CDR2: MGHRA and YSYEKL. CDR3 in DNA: TGCGCCAGCAGCCAGGCTAGCTCCCGGGGATACGAGCAGTACTTC. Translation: CASSQASSRGYEQYF.

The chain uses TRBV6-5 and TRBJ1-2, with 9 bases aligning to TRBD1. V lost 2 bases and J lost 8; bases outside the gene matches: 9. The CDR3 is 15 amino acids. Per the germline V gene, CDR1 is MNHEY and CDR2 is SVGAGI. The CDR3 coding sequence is TGTGCCAGCAGTTACGGAACAGGGGGCGCCGGGGGCTACACCTTC. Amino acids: CASSYGTGGAGGYTF.

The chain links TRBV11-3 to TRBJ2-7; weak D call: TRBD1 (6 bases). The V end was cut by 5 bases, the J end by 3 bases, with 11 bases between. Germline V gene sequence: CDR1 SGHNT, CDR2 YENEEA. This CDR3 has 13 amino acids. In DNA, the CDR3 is TGTGCCAGCAGCCCCCCGGACAGCTACGAGCAGTACTTC. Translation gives CASSPPDSYEQYF.

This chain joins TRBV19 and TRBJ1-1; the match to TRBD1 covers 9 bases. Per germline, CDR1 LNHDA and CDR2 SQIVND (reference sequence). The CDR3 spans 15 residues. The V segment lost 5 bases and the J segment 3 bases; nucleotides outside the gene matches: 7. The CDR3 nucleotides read TGTGCCAGTAGTTCCCGTAGGACAGGGGACACTGAAGCTTTCTTT. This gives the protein CASSSRRTGDTEAFF.

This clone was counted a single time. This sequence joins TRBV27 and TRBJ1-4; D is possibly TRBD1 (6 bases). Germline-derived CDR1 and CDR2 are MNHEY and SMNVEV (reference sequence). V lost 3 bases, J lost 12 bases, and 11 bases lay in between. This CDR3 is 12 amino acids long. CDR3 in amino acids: CASSLRGKELFF. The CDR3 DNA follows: TGTGCCAGCAGTTTGAGGGGGAAGGAACTGTTTTTT.

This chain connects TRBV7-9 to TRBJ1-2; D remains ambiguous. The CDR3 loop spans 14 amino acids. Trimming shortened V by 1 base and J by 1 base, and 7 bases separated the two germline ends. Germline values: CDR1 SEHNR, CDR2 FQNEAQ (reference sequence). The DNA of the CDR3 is TGTGCCAGCAGCTTAGAGGCGGGTAACTATGGCTACACCTTC. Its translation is CASSLEAGNYGYTF.

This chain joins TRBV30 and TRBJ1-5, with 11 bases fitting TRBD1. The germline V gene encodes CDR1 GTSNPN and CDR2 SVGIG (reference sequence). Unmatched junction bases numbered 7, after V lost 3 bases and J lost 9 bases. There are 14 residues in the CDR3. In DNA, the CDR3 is TGTGCCTGGAGCGGAGGGACAGGGGGACGGCCCCAGCATTTT. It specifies CAWSGGTGGRPQHF.

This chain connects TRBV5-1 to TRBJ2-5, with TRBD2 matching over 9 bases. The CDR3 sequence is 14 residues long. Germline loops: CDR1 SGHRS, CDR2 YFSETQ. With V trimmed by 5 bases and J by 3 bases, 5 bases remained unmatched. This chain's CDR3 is CASSSRLAEETQYF. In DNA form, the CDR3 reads TGCGCCAGCAGTTCCCGACTAGCGGAAGAGACCCAGTACTTC.

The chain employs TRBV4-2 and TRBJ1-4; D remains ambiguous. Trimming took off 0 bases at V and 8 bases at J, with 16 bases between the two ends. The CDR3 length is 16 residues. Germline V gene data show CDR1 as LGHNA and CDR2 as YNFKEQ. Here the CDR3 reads CASSQEFSGFREKLFF. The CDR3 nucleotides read TGTGCCAGCAGCCAAGAATTTTCGGGGTTTCGGGAAAAACTGTTTTTT.

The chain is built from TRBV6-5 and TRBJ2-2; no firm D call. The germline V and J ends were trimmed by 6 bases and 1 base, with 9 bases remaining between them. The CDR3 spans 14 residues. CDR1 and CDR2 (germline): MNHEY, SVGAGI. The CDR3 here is CASRRFENTGELFF. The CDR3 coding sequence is TGTGCCAGCAGGCGATTCGAGAACACCGGGGAGCTGTTTTTT.

CDR3: CASSLGVGDIQYF. The DNA of the CDR3 is TGTGCCAGCAGCTTAGGGGTCGGGGACATTCAGTACTTC. The V gene is TRBV7-9, the J gene TRBJ2-4; D possibly corresponds to TRBD2 (5 bases). Germline V gene data show CDR1 as SEHNR and CDR2 as FQNEAQ (reference sequence). This CDR3 is built from 13 residues. V gave up 1 base and J gave up 8 bases, with 9 bases separating them.

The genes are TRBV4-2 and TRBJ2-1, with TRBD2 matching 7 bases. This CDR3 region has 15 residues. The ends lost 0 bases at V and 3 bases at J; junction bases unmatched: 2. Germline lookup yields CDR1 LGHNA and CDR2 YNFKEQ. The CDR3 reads CASSQDAGDYNEQFF. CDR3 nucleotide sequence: TGTGCCAGCAGCCAAGATGCGGGAGACTACAATGAGCAGTTCTTC.

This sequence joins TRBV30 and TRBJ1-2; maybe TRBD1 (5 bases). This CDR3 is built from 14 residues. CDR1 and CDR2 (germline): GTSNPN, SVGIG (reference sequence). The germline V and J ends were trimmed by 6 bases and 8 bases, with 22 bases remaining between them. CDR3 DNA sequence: TGTGCCTGTCCACTTGGGGGGTGGGGGAGCGGCTACACCTTC. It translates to CACPLGGWGSGYTF.

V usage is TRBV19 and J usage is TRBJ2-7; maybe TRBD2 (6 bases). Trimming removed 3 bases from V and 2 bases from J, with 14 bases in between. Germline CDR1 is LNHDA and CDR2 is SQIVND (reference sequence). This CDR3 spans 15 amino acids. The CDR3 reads CASSMRGRDAYEQYF. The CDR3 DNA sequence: TGTGCCAGTAGTATGCGAGGGCGGGATGCCTACGAGCAGTACTTC.

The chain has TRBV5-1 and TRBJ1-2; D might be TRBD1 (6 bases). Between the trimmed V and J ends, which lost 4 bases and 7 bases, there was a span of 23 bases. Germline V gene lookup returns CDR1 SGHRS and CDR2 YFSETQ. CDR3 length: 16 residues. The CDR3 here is CASSPDGLQLGGGYTF. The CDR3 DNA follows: TGCGCCAGCAGCCCCGACGGCCTCCAGTTAGGGGGTGGCTACACCTTC.

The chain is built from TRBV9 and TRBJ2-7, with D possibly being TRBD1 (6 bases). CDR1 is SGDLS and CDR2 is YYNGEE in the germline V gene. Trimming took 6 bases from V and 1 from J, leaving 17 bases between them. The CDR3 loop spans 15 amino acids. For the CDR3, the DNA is TGTGCCAGCAAAATCCCGACAGGCCTTTCCTACGAGCAGTACTTC. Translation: CASKIPTGLSYEQYF.

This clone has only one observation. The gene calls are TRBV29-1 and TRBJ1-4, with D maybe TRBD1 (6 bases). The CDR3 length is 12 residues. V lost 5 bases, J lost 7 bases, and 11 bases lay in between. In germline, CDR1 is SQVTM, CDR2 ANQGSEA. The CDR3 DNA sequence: TGCAGCGTTTCGGGGGGCGGTGAAAAACTGTTTTTT. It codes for CSVSGGGEKLFF.

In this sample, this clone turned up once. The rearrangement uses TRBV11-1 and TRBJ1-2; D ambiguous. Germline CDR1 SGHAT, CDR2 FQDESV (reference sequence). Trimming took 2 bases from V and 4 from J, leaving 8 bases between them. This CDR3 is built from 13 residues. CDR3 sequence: CASSLRSSYGYTF. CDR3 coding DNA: TGTGCCAGCAGCTTAAGGAGCAGCTATGGCTACACCTTC. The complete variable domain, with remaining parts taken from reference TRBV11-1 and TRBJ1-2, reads EAEVAQSPRYKITEKSQAVAFWCDPISGHATLYWYRQILGQGPELLVQFQDESVVDDSQLPKDRFSAERLKGVDSTLKIQPAELGDSAMYLCASSLRSSYGYTFGSGTRLTVV.

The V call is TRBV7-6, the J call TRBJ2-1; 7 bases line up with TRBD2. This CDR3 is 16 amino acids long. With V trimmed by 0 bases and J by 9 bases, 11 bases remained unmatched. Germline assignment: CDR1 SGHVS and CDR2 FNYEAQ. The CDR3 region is CASSLAGTTRGAEQFF. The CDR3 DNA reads TGTGCCAGCAGCTTAGCTGGGACTACGAGGGGTGCTGAGCAGTTCTTC.

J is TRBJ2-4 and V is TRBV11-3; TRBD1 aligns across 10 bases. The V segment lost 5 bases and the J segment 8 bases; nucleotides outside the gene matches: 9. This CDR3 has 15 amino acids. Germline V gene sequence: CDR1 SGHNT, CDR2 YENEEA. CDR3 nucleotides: TGTGCCAGCAGCCCACCGGGACAGGGGTTAGACATTCAGTACTTC. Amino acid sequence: CASSPPGQGLDIQYF.

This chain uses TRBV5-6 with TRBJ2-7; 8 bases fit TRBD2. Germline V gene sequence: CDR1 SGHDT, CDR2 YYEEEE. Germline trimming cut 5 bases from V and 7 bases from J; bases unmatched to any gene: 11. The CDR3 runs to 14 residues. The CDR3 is CASSLGSGGREQYF. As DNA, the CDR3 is TGTGCCAGCAGTCTCGGAAGCGGGGGAAGAGAGCAGTACTTC.

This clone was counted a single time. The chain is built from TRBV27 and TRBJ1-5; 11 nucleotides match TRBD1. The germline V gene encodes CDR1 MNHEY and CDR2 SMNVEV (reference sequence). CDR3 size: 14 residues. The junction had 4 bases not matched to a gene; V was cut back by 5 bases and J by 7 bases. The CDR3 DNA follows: TGTGCCAGCAGTGGGACAGGGGGTTGGCAGCCCCAGCATTTT. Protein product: CASSGTGGWQPQHF.

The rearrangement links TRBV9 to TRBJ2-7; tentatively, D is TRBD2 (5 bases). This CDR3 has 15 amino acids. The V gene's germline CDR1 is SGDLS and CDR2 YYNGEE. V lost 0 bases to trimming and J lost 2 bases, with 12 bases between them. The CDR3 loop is CASSVGQDSTYEQYF. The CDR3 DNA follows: TGTGCCAGCAGCGTAGGCCAGGACTCCACCTACGAGCAGTACTTC.

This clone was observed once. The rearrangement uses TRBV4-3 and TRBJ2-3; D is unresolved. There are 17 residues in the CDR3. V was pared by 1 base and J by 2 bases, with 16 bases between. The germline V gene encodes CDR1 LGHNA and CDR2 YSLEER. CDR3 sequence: CASSQVGRDLYTDTQYF. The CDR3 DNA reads TGCGCCAGCAGCCAAGTTGGGCGCGACCTGTACACAGATACGCAGTATTTT.

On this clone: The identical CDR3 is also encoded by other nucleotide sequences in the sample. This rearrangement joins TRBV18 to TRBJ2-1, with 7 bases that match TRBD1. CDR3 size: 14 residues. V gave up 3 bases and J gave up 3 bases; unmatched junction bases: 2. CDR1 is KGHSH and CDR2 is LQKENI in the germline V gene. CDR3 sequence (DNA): TGTGCCAGCTCACCCAGGACAGGCTACAATGAGCAGTTCTTC. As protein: CASSPRTGYNEQFF.

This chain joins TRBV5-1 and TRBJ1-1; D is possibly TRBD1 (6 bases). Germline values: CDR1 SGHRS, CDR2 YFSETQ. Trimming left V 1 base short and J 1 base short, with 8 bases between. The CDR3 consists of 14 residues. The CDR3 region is CASSLPGANTEAFF. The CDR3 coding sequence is TGCGCCAGCAGCTTGCCAGGGGCGAACACTGAAGCTTTCTTT.

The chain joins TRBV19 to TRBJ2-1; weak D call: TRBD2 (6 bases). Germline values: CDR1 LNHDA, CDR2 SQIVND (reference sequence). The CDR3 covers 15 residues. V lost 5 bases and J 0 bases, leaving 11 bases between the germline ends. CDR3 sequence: CASSPGVPSYNEQFF. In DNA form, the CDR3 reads TGTGCCAGTAGTCCGGGGGTCCCCTCCTACAATGAGCAGTTCTTC. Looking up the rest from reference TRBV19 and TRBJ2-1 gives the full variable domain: DGGITQSPKYLFRKEGQNVTLSCEQNLNHDAMYWYRQDPGQGLRLIYYSQIVNDFQKGDIAEGYSVSREKKESFPLTVTSAQKNPTAFYLCASSPGVPSYNEQFFGPGTRLTVL.

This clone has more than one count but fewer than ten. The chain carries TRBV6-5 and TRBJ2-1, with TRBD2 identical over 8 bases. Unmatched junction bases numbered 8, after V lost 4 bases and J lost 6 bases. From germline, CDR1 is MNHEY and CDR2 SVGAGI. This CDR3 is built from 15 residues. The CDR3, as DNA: TGTGCCAGCAGTTCCCAGCGGGAGAGGGTCAATGAGCAGTTCTTC. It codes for CASSSQRERVNEQFF.